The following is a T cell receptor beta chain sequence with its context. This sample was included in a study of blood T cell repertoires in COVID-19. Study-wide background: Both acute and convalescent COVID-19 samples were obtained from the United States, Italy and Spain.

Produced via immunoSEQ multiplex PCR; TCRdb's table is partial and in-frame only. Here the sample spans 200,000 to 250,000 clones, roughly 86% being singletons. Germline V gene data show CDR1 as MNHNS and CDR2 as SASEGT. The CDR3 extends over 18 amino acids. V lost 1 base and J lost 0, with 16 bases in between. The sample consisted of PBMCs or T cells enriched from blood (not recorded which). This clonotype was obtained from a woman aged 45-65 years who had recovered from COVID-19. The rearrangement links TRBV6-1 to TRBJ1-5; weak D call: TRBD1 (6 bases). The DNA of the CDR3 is TGTGCCAGCAGTGAAGGGTGGGGGCTGGCGTCTAGCAATCAGCCCCAGCATTTT. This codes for CASSEGWGLASSNQPQHF.